This TCR beta chain was sequenced for a study of CD8+ T cells in alopecia areata. Study-level background: Treated patients were given 5 to 10 mg oral tofacitinib twice daily. Tofacitinib treatment spanned 6 to 18 months, with 6 months off drug afterward. Severity scores in treated patients reflected the percentage of scalp affected.

The CDR3 has 16 residues. V gave up 0 bases and J gave up 0 bases, with 9 bases separating them. From germline, CDR1 is SGHVS and CDR2 FNYEAQ. RNA was isolated and reverse transcribed to cDNA, the sequencing template. Method: immunoSEQ multiplex PCR; TCRdb's copy keeps in-frame clones and lacks some. The sample has over 85,000 clones; just over 70% are singletons. Specified treatment: oral pan-JAK inhibitor, 5-10 mg twice daily. In this sample, this clone turned up a few times. The sequence was collected from a human donor with alopecia areata. Here the sequenced sample was CD8+ T cells sorted from blood, taken around week 44, from a patient treated with tofacitinib. The rearrangement joins TRBV7-6 to TRBJ2-1; tentatively, D is TRBD2 (6 bases). CDR3: CASSLARGSSYNEQFF. CDR3 nucleotide sequence: TGTGCCAGCAGCTTAGCTCGGGGGAGCTCCTACAATGAGCAGTTCTTC.